There are many counts of the clone carrying this TCR beta chain. Its antigen is unidentified. The source of the sample is a study of blood T cells in healthy people across ages. Alongside a J-beta primer mix, a sample-barcoded 5' primer served in a second PCR lasting about 7 to 11 cycles. In TCRdb, the 5' RACE reads were re-called with MiXCR into one record per CDR3 protein. The profile shows approximately 810,000 distinct CDR3 sequences, around 28% of them singletons. Study observations and caveats: Naive CD4+ cells and diversity were both higher in long-lived donors than in aged donors. Unsorted PBMCs blocked a conclusive comparison of naive and antigen-experienced cells.

The sample taken for sequencing was blood. This clonotype was obtained from a woman of 80 years or more in good health.

CDR3 sequence reads: CSARVTSGEQYKNEQFF. CDR3 bases: TGCAGTGCTAGAGTTACTAGCGGGGAGCAGTATAAGAATGAGCAGTTCTTC. The chain carries TRBV20-1 and TRBJ2-1, with TRBD2 matching 10 bases. V was clipped by 1 base and J by 7 bases; unmatched bases: 13. Per germline, CDR1 DFQATT and CDR2 SNEGSKA (reference sequence). There are 17 residues in the CDR3.